These T cell receptor beta chains were read from a single sample in a study of cytomegalovirus exposure and HLA in healthy donors. The assay was immunoSEQ multiplex PCR, and TCRdb's table has in-frame clones only and misses some. The repertoire includes 120,000 or so clones, about 91% of them detected once, and about 1.8% sits in the top ten. The sequencing input was PBMCs. Source of these receptors: a man younger than 35 in good health and CMV-seronegative. Each CDR3 is given with its conserved first and last residue. The D gene is left open where the match is weak. A clone size is listed for some rows: how often the clone was seen (once, few, many), or a class if it is expanded.

TRBJ2-5 | NA | NA | 15 | TRBV4-3 | CASSQDQTSEVTQYF | TGCGCCAGCAGCCAAGATCAGACTAGTGAAGTGACCCAGTACTTC
TRBJ2-3 | NA | NA | 17 | TRBV9 | CASSGKTGFSVTDTQYF | TGTGCCAGCAGCGGAAAGACTGGGTTTAGCGTCACAGATACGCAGTATTTT
TRBJ1-5 | NA | NA | 17 | TRBV11-2 | CASSLDPAEYSNQPQHF | TGTGCCAGCAGCTTAGATCCCGCGGAGTATAGCAATCAGCCCCAGCATTTT
TRBJ2-7 | NA | NA | 11 | TRBV6-5 | CASSFGSVQYF | TGTGCCAGCAGTTTCGGGTCGGTGCAGTACTTC
TRBJ2-7 | TRBD2 | NA | 17 | TRBV7-9 | CASSATSGGAHGYEQYF | TGTGCCAGCAGCGCCACTAGCGGGGGGGCACATGGTTACGAGCAGTACTTC
TRBJ1-1 | NA | NA | 16 | TRBV10-3 | CAISVNRDAANTEAFF | TGTGCCATCAGCGTAAACAGGGACGCGGCGAACACTGAAGCTTTCTTT
TRBJ2-1 | TRBD2 | NA | 15 | TRBV6-5 | CASRTPGLAGIEQFF | TGTGCCAGCAGAACCCCGGGACTAGCGGGTATTGAGCAGTTCTTC
TRBJ1-2 | NA | few | 14 | TRBV19 | CASSILSREVGYTF | TGTGCCAGTAGTATTTTAAGCAGGGAAGTCGGCTACACCTTC
TRBJ1-1 | NA | NA | 12 | TRBV27 | CASGSEVGRAFF | TGTGCCAGCGGTAGTGAAGTAGGGAGAGCTTTCTTT
TRBJ2-1 | TRBD1 | NA | 16 | TRBV27 | CASSHRLGQIYNEQFF | TGTGCCAGCAGCCATCGTTTGGGACAGATCTACAATGAGCAGTTCTTC
TRBJ2-2 | TRBD1 | NA | 17 | TRBV4-3 | CASSQEAGQGLTGELFF | TGCGCCAGCAGCCAAGAAGCGGGACAGGGGTTAACCGGGGAGCTGTTTTTT
TRBJ1-1 | TRBD1 | NA | 14 | TRBV15 | CATSRQGGNTEAFF | TGTGCCACCAGCCGACAGGGAGGGAACACTGAAGCTTTCTTT
TRBJ1-1 | TRBD1 | NA | 14 | TRBV19 | CASINRGLFTEAFF | TGTGCCAGTATTAACAGGGGATTATTCACTGAAGCTTTCTTT
TRBJ2-5 | NA | NA | 13 | TRBV4-1 | CASSRAYQETQYF | TGCGCCAGCAGCCGAGCTTACCAAGAGACCCAGTACTTC
TRBJ2-3 | TRBD1 | NA | 16 | TRBV7-2 | CASSPQMGQPTDTQYF | TGTGCCAGCAGCCCCCAAATGGGACAGCCCACAGATACGCAGTATTTT
TRBJ2-3 | NA | NA | 12 | TRBV30 | CAWSPPGDTQYF | TGTGCCTGGAGCCCCCCGGGGGATACGCAGTATTTT
TRBJ2-7 | NA | NA | 13 | TRBV28 | CASSFVLSYEQYF | TGTGCCAGCAGTTTCGTCCTGTCCTACGAGCAGTACTTC
TRBJ2-1 | NA | NA | 13 | TRBV28 | CASSPSAASEQFF | TGTGCCAGCAGCCCTAGTGCAGCGTCTGAGCAGTTCTTC
TRBJ2-7 | TRBD1 | NA | 15 | TRBV7-9 | CASSSGQVRSYEQYF | TGTGCCAGCAGCAGCGGACAGGTTCGCTCCTACGAGCAGTACTTC
TRBJ2-7 | TRBD1 | few | 14 | TRBV9 | CASSVGDRGYEQYF | TGTGCCAGCAGCGTAGGGGACAGGGGGTACGAGCAGTACTTC
TRBJ2-6 | NA | NA | 14 | TRBV28 | CATQGAPGANVLTF | TGTGCCACTCAGGGCGCCCCTGGGGCCAACGTCCTGACTTTC
TRBJ2-3 | NA | NA | 14 | TRBV11-2 | CASSLDRRTDTQYF | TGTGCCAGCAGCTTAGATCGTCGTACAGATACGCAGTATTTT
TRBJ1-2 | NA | NA | 17 | TRBV30 | CAWREMGQGSYNYGYTF | TGTGCCTGGAGGGAGATGGGGCAGGGGTCCTATAACTATGGCTACACCTTC
TRBJ2-4 | TRBD1 | NA | 18 | TRBV18 | CASSSPGQPSQLQNIQYF | TGTGCCAGCTCGTCACCGGGACAGCCATCCCAACTCCAAAACATTCAGTACTTC
TRBJ2-4 | TRBD1 | NA | 17 | TRBV14 | CASSQRWQGAAKNIQYF | TGTGCCAGCAGCCAAAGATGGCAGGGGGCTGCCAAAAACATTCAGTACTTC
TRBJ1-1 | TRBD1 | NA | 12 | TRBV6-1 | CASSGTGGSAFF | TGTGCCAGCAGCGGAACAGGGGGATCGGCTTTCTTT
TRBJ2-1 | TRBD2 | once | 15 | TRBV28 | CASSLSGRSYNEQFF | TGTGCCAGCAGTCTTAGCGGGAGGTCCTACAATGAGCAGTTCTTC
TRBJ2-7 | NA | NA | 13 | TRBV6-1 | CASQRNTIYEQYF | TGTGCCAGCCAACGTAACACGATCTACGAGCAGTACTTC
TRBJ1-3 | TRBD1 | NA | 15 | TRBV2 | CASRGQGQPGNTIYF | TGTGCCAGCAGGGGACAGGGCCAACCTGGAAACACCATATATTTT
TRBJ2-4 | TRBD2 | NA | 14 | TRBV10-2 | CASSESAGGAIQYF | TGCGCCAGCAGTGAGTCTGCGGGGGGGGCCATTCAGTACTTC
TRBJ1-6 | TRBD1 | few | 15 | TRBV7-9 | CASSLLGTGNSPLHF | TGTGCCAGCAGCTTATTAGGGACAGGAAATTCACCCCTCCACTTT
TRBJ2-1 | NA | NA | 15 | TRBV5-1 | CASSLGLVGTNEQFF | TGCGCCAGCAGCTTGGGGCTAGTAGGGACAAATGAGCAGTTCTTC
TRBJ2-3 | TRBD2 | NA | 17 | TRBV25-1 | CASIHKERGASTDTQYF | TGTGCCAGCATACACAAAGAGCGGGGGGCCAGCACAGATACGCAGTATTTT
TRBJ1-4 | TRBD1 | NA | 14 | TRBV5-8 | CASSLTGGSEKLFF | TGTGCCAGCAGCCTGACAGGGGGAAGTGAAAAACTGTTTTTT
TRBJ2-1 | NA | NA | 17 | TRBV5-4 | CASSLQGSGGNWNEQFF | TGTGCCAGCAGCTTACAAGGATCTGGGGGGAATTGGAATGAGCAGTTCTTC
TRBJ2-1 | TRBD2 | NA | 15 | TRBV5-5 | CASSPGLAGAEEQFF | TGTGCCAGCAGCCCAGGACTAGCGGGAGCTGAAGAGCAGTTCTTC
TRBJ2-1 | NA | NA | 15 | TRBV19 | CASSIRFGSYNEQFF | TGTGCCAGTAGTATTCGGTTCGGTTCCTACAATGAGCAGTTCTTC
TRBJ2-7 | TRBD1 | once | 15 | TRBV5-5 | CASSRGQVLGYEQYF | TGTGCCAGCAGCCGAGGACAGGTTTTGGGGTACGAGCAGTACTTC
TRBJ2-1 | TRBD2 | once | 16 | TRBV5-1 | CASYQAGTRGYNEQFF | TGCGCCAGCTATCAAGCCGGGACTAGGGGCTACAATGAGCAGTTCTTC
TRBJ1-2 | NA | NA | 18 | TRBV19 | CASSVNVKLTGRGYGYTF | TGTGCCAGTAGTGTCAACGTTAAACTTACAGGGCGCGGCTATGGCTACACCTTC
TRBJ2-2 | TRBD1 | NA | 15 | TRBV5-1 | CASSWRTGSVGELFF | TGCGCCAGCAGTTGGAGGACAGGGTCCGTCGGGGAGCTGTTTTTT
TRBJ2-7 | TRBD2 | NA | 13 | TRBV7-2 | CASSSPGGYEQYF | TGTGCCAGCAGCTCCCCGGGGGGCTACGAGCAGTACTTC